A selection of T cell receptor beta chains follows, all from one sample in a study of blood T cell repertoires in COVID-19. Assay: immunoSEQ multiplex PCR; the TCRdb copy retains only in-frame clones and omits some. In the table there are about 270,000 clones, 87% of which are singletons. The sequenced material came from peripheral blood. Receptors originate from a woman in her forties or fifties with acute or convalescent COVID-19. CDR3s include the opening cysteine and the closing phenylalanine or tryptophan. D genes are given only for firm matches. Size tells how often a clone was seen (once, few, many) or the class of an expanded clone, and some rows leave it out.

abundance	j_gene	d_gene	v_gene	CDR3nt	CDR3aa
once	TRBJ2-3	TRBD1	TRBV9	TGTGCCAGCAGCGTCAGACAGGGCCTGGATACGCAGTATTTT	CASSVRQGLDTQYF
once	TRBJ2-7	TRBD1	TRBV27	TGTGCCAGCAGTTTAGACAGGGGGTTGAGGGAGCAGTACTTC	CASSLDRGLREQYF
NA	TRBJ2-1	TRBD2	TRBV10-3	TGTGCCATCAGTGAGCCCCCCGGACTAGCGGGCCAAAGCTCCTACAATGAGCAGTTCTTC	CAISEPPGLAGQSSYNEQFF
NA	TRBJ2-2	TRBD1	TRBV2	TGTGCCAGCAGTGAACCGGGACAGGGGAACACCGGGGAGCTGTTTTTT	CASSEPGQGNTGELFF
NA	TRBJ2-7	NA	TRBV20-1	TGCAGTGCTAGTCGTGTGGGCAGGGGGGTATTATCCTACGAGCAGTACTTC	CSASRVGRGVLSYEQYF
NA	TRBJ2-3	TRBD2	TRBV30	TGTGCCTGGAGTGTATTCGGAAGCGGGGAGGGAGATACGCAGTATTTT	CAWSVFGSGEGDTQYF
NA	TRBJ2-1	NA	TRBV12-1	TGTGCCAGCAGCCCTAGGACTAGTAGTAATGAGCAGTTCTTC	CASSPRTSSNEQFF
NA	TRBJ1-6	NA	TRBV30	TGTGCCTGGAGTCGGGGGTCTACCCATAATTCACCCCTCCACTTT	CAWSRGSTHNSPLHF
NA	TRBJ1-6	TRBD1	TRBV6-5	TGTGCCAGCAGTTTCGACAGGGGAGAGAACTCACCCCTCCACTTT	CASSFDRGENSPLHF
NA	TRBJ2-3	NA	TRBV18	TGTGCCAGCTCACCCAGGACAGCGAGCACAGATACGCAGTATTTT	CASSPRTASTDTQYF
once	TRBJ2-3	NA	TRBV5-4	TGTGCCAGCACTCGGGGGGCGGCAAGCACAGATACGCAGTATTTT	CASTRGAASTDTQYF
NA	TRBJ2-7	TRBD1	TRBV7-8	TGTGCCAGCATAACGGGACAGGGATCCTACGAGCAGTACTTC	CASITGQGSYEQYF
few	TRBJ1-2	NA	TRBV3-1/TRBV3-2	TGTGCCAGCAGCCGAGGAGAGGGTTACTATGGCTACACCTTC	CASSRGEGYYGYTF
NA	TRBJ2-1	NA	TRBV2	TGTGCCAGCAGGGGGGGAGGATCCTACAATGAGCAGTTCTTC	CASRGGGSYNEQFF
NA	TRBJ1-6	NA	TRBV28	TGTGCCAGCAGTTTAGGTCCGGGGATTAATTCACCCCTCCACTTT	CASSLGPGINSPLHF
NA	TRBJ1-2	NA	TRBV6-2/TRBV6-3	TGTGCCAGCAGCACTACACTTCACTATGGCTACACCTTC	CASSTTLHYGYTF
NA	TRBJ1-5	TRBD1	TRBV28	TGTGCCAGCAGTTACTCCAGGGGGTTCAATCAGCCCCAGCATTTT	CASSYSRGFNQPQHF